These 32 T cell receptor beta chains originate from one sample sequenced in a study of blood T cell repertoires in COVID-19. The repertoire was sequenced with immunoSEQ multiplex PCR; TCRdb's copy has only in-frame clones and lacks some. The sample records around 20,000 clones, approximately 88% being singletons. Sequenced: PBMCs or T cells enriched from blood (not recorded which). All receptors come from a woman in her 30s who had recovered from COVID-19.

The V and J genes are TRBV4-3 and TRBJ2-7, with a possible D match to TRBD1 (5 bases). Germline V gives CDR1 LGHNA, CDR2 YSLEER. The CDR3 contains 15 residues. V was trimmed by 4 bases and J by 2 bases, leaving 15 bases between them. CDR3 sequence reads: CASSLPGQQTYEQYF. The CDR3, as DNA: TGCGCCAGCAGCCTTCCAGGGCAGCAAACCTACGAGCAGTACTTC.

CDR3 coding DNA: TGTGCCAGCAGCCCCCGCCCGGACACCCTTCAGCCCCAGCATTTT. As protein: CASSPRPDTLQPQHF. This chain uses TRBV6-5 with TRBJ1-5; possible D gene TRBD1, 5 bases. Deletions cut 6 bases from V and 6 bases from J, with 18 bases between. There are 15 residues in the CDR3. Germline CDR1 reads MNHEY; CDR2 reads SVGAGI.

The J gene is TRBJ1-1, the V gene TRBV7-3, with D perhaps TRBD1 (5 bases). Germline V gene sequence: CDR1 SGHTA, CDR2 FQGTGA. CDR3 length: 15 amino acids. The ends were cut back, 5 bases at V and 1 base at J, with 14 bases in the middle. The CDR3 DNA reads as TGTGCCAGCAGCCCCCTCCCAGGGTCGAACACTGAAGCTTTCTTT. It is translated as CASSPLPGSNTEAFF. Together with reference TRBV7-3 and TRBJ1-1, the CDR3 gives the full variable domain: GAGVSQTPSNKVTEKGKYVELRCDPISGHTALYWYRQSLGQGPEFLIYFQGTGAADDSGLPNDRFFAVRPEGSVSTLKIQRTERGDSAVYLCASSPLPGSNTEAFFGQGTRLTVV.

The chain has TRBV6-5 and TRBJ1-5; TRBD1 matches 7 bases. V dropped 8 bases and J dropped 6; count of bases not matched to a gene: 7. The CDR3 extends over 13 amino acids. Per germline, CDR1 MNHEY and CDR2 SVGAGI. The chain's CDR3 is CASSGTVGQPQHF. The CDR3 DNA reads TGTGCCAGCTCAGGGACAGTGGGTCAGCCCCAGCATTTT.

About this clone: This same CDR3 is encoded by further DNA sequences in the sample. CDR3 amino acids: CASSSGGGGNQPQHF. CDR3 coding DNA: TGTGCCAGCAGTTCGGGAGGGGGGGGAAATCAGCCCCAGCATTTT. The J gene is TRBJ1-5, the V gene TRBV5-4; a weak D match, TRBD1 (6 bases). CDR1 is SGHNT and CDR2 is YYREEE in the germline V gene (reference sequence). The V end was cut by 5 bases, the J end by 4 bases, with 16 bases between. CDR3 length equals 15 residues.

The rearrangement joins TRBV7-2 to TRBJ2-7, with a possible D match to TRBD2 (5 bases). Deletions cut 3 bases from V and 7 bases from J, with 13 bases between. This CDR3 has 13 residues. Germline values: CDR1 SGHTA, CDR2 FQGNSA. CDR3 in DNA: TGTGCCAGCAGCTTTCAGCACCGGGGAGAGCAGTACTTC. This sequence encodes CASSFQHRGEQYF.

V gene TRBV19 combines with J gene TRBJ2-7; tentatively, D is TRBD2 (6 bases). The V and J ends lost 6 bases and 10 bases respectively, with 19 bases between them. The CDR3 consists of 13 residues. Germline-derived CDR1 and CDR2 are LNHDA and SQIVND (reference sequence). Here the CDR3 DNA reads TGTGCCAGTAGCGGTGGGGGAGGACGAACACAGTACTTC. This translates into CASSGGGGRTQYF.

This chain connects TRBV7-3 to TRBJ2-5; 7 bases map to TRBD2. This CDR3 contains 16 residues. V shed 5 bases, J shed 0 bases, and the junction held 9 bases outside the gene matches. Germline CDR1 SGHTA, CDR2 FQGTGA. Written as DNA, the CDR3 is TGTGCCAGCAGCCCGGTTGGCGGGGGTAACCAAGAGACCCAGTACTTC. Translating it yields CASSPVGGGNQETQYF.

This clone appeared a few times. The chain combines TRBV15 with TRBJ2-6, with 8 bases aligning to TRBD1. Germline CDR1 and CDR2: LNHNV and YYDKDF (reference sequence). This CDR3 has 17 residues. V gave up 3 bases and J gave up 0 bases; unmatched junction bases: 4. CDR3 nucleotides: TGTGCCACCAGCAGGACAGGGGTTAGCTCTGGGGCCAACGTCCTGACTTTC. The encoded protein is CATSRTGVSSGANVLTF.

The V gene is TRBV28, the J gene TRBJ1-2, with 7 positions matching TRBD1. Germline V gives CDR1 MDHEN, CDR2 SYDVKM. The CDR3 is 17 residues long. Losses at the gene ends were 4 bases for V and 4 bases for J; bases not matched to a gene: 15. The CDR3 bases are TGTGCCAGCAGTTCGATAAGAGGGGGCGAGGAAATCTATGGCTACACCTTC. Encoded protein: CASSSIRGGEEIYGYTF.

The chain employs TRBV4-3 and TRBJ1-2, with 10 positions matching TRBD1. V dropped 3 bases and J dropped 3; count of bases not matched to a gene: 1. CDR1 is LGHNA, CDR2 YSLEER, per germline. The CDR3 totals 14 residues. This CDR3 reads CASSQDRGYYGYTF. The CDR3 bases are TGCGCCAGCAGCCAGGACAGGGGGTACTATGGCTACACCTTC.

J is TRBJ2-7 and V is TRBV19; 7 nucleotides align to TRBD1. J lost 2 bases, V lost 3 bases, and 4 bases had no gene match. Germline V gene lookup returns CDR1 LNHDA and CDR2 SQIVND (reference sequence). This CDR3 comprises 14 residues. For the CDR3, the DNA is TGTGCCAGTAGTATTGGGACAGTCACCTACGAGCAGTACTTC. This codes for CASSIGTVTYEQYF.

The chain employs TRBV6-2 or TRBV6-3 and TRBJ1-2; no definite D call. This CDR3 comprises 14 residues. Trimming left V 3 bases short and J 7 bases short, with 15 bases between. Germline V gene data show CDR1 as MNHEY and CDR2 as SVGEGT. Here the CDR3 reads CASSYMSPRRGYTF. CDR3 DNA: TGTGCCAGCAGTTATATGTCCCCCCGTCGTGGCTACACCTTC.

The rearrangement uses TRBV5-6 and TRBJ2-7, with D perhaps TRBD2 (7 bases). V dropped 4 bases and J dropped 3 bases, with 17 bases sitting between them. Germline V CDR1 and CDR2: SGHDT, YYEEEE. The length of the CDR3 is 15 residues. The CDR3 DNA is TGTGCCAGCAGCCCCCCCGCGGGGGCTTACTACGAGCAGTACTTC. This translates into CASSPPAGAYYEQYF.

The V and J genes are TRBV27 and TRBJ2-3; 9 positions match TRBD2. The germline gives CDR1 MNHEY, CDR2 SMNVEV (reference sequence). V gave up 5 bases and J gave up 9 bases; unmatched junction bases: 12. The CDR3 is 15 amino acids. The CDR3 loop is CASSPTGGGARTQYF. The CDR3 region has the DNA TGTGCCAGCAGTCCAACAGGCGGGGGGGCCCGCACGCAGTATTTT.

The CDR3 DNA reads as TGTGCCAGCAGCCGAACAGGGGGCAACGTGGAGGAGCTGTTTTTT. This sequence encodes CASSRTGGNVEELFF. The V gene is TRBV28, the J gene TRBJ2-2; 9 bases match TRBD1. The CDR3 has 15 residues. V was pared by 6 bases and J by 10 bases, with 12 bases of the junction left unmatched. Per the germline V gene, CDR1 is MDHEN and CDR2 is SYDVKM.

This clone was observed a handful of times. The rearrangement links TRBV24-1 to TRBJ1-3; possibly TRBD1 for D (6 bases). The V gene's germline CDR1 is KGHDR and CDR2 SFDVKD. V lost 4 bases and J 2 bases, leaving 11 bases between the germline ends. This CDR3 is 15 amino acids long. The CDR3 DNA is TGTGCCACCAGTGAGTCGGACAGAACTGGAAACACCATATATTTT. Its translation is CATSESDRTGNTIYF.

The gene calls are TRBV5-1 and TRBJ1-2, with 7 bases fitting TRBD1. This CDR3 is 14 amino acids long. Germline CDR1 reads SGHRS; CDR2 reads YFSETQ. The V gene end was trimmed by 5 bases and the J gene end by 2 bases; junction bases not matched to a gene: 6. CDR3 region: CASRRGDSNYGYTF. CDR3 in DNA: TGCGCCAGCAGGCGGGGGGACAGCAACTATGGCTACACCTTC.

This clone was seen only once. The genes are TRBV4-3 and TRBJ2-5; 15 nucleotides agree with TRBD2. Germline CDR1 is LGHNA and CDR2 is YSLEER. The CDR3 sequence is 18 residues long. The trim removed 0 bases at V and 7 bases at J, leaving 9 bases unmatched. The chain's CDR3 is CASSQEVGLAGGPATQYF. The CDR3 DNA follows: TGCGCCAGCAGCCAAGAGGTTGGACTAGCGGGGGGGCCTGCGACCCAGTACTTC.

The chain links TRBV10-3 to TRBJ2-7, with 8 bases fitting TRBD1. V lost 6 bases to trimming and J lost 5 bases; unmatched junction nucleotides: 9. The germline gives CDR1 ENHRY, CDR2 SYGVKD. There are 14 residues in the CDR3. The CDR3 DNA reads as TGTGCCATCAGCCCCCGGACAGGGCTCGACGAGCAGTACTTC. Translation gives CAISPRTGLDEQYF.

The CDR3 spells CATSPGTGGTGELFF. The CDR3 nucleotides read TGTGCCACCAGTCCCGGGACAGGGGGCACCGGGGAGCTGTTTTTT. The gene calls are TRBV24-1 and TRBJ2-2, with 11 bases that match TRBD1. V trimming: 6 bases; J trimming: 4 bases; junction bases outside the gene matches: 3. The CDR3 extends over 15 amino acids. The germline V gene has CDR1 KGHDR and CDR2 SFDVKD.

Remarks on this clone: Within the sample, other DNA sequences also encode this same CDR3. J is TRBJ2-3 and V is TRBV7-2, with 9 bases aligning to TRBD2. Trimming at V came to 1 base and at J to 5 bases, leaving 4 bases not matched to a gene. The CDR3 contains 15 residues. CDR1 and CDR2 (germline): SGHTA, FQGNSA. The CDR3 DNA is TGTGCCAGCAGCTTAGGCGGGGGGGCAGGAGATACGCAGTATTTT. Protein product: CASSLGGGAGDTQYF.

This chain joins TRBV6-2 or TRBV6-3 and TRBJ2-2; 11 bases match TRBD2. From germline, CDR1 is MNHEY and CDR2 SVGEGT. J gave up 0 bases and V 5 bases, and 14 bases lay outside the gene matches. This CDR3 is built from 20 residues. The CDR3 region is CASSPRIAISGGANTGELFF. The CDR3 DNA sequence: TGTGCCAGCAGTCCCCGTATTGCGATTAGCGGGGGGGCGAACACCGGGGAGCTGTTTTTT.

This chain links TRBV24-1 with TRBJ2-7, with TRBD1 matching 12 bases. CDR1 and CDR2 from the germline V gene are KGHDR and SFDVKD. Trimming at V came to 3 bases and at J to 6 bases, leaving 8 bases not matched to a gene. The length of the CDR3 is 16 residues. CDR3 sequence: CATSDASGTGGAEQYF. As DNA, the CDR3 is TGTGCCACCAGTGATGCTTCCGGGACAGGGGGCGCCGAGCAGTACTTC.

This chain joins TRBV4-2 and TRBJ2-2; 10 positions agree with TRBD1. The trim removed 2 bases at V and 6 bases at J, leaving 15 bases unmatched. Germline V gene lookup returns CDR1 LGHNA and CDR2 YNFKEQ. The CDR3 consists of 19 residues. The CDR3 protein is CASSQFGARDRGLAGELFF. In DNA, the CDR3 is TGTGCCAGCAGCCAATTTGGTGCCCGGGACAGGGGATTAGCCGGGGAGCTGTTTTTT.

This rearrangement joins TRBV14 to TRBJ2-1; D remains unclear. The V end was cut by 3 bases, the J end by 3 bases, with 6 bases between. The CDR3 is 13 amino acids. Germline V gene sequence: CDR1 SGHDN, CDR2 FVKESK. This CDR3 reads CASSQRDYNEQFF. Written as DNA, the CDR3 is TGTGCCAGCAGCCAGAGAGACTACAATGAGCAGTTCTTC.

This sequence joins TRBV25-1 and TRBJ2-3; D is undetermined. The CDR3 spans 12 residues. CDR1 and CDR2 from the germline V gene are MGHDK and SYGVNS. V was pared by 5 bases and J by 6 bases, with 9 bases between. The CDR3 loop reads CASSPQADTQYF. Written as DNA, the CDR3 is TGTGCCAGCAGTCCCCAGGCGGATACGCAGTATTTT.

V usage is TRBV19 and J usage is TRBJ1-1; no clear D. This CDR3 is built from 14 residues. Germline lookup yields CDR1 LNHDA and CDR2 SQIVND (reference sequence). Trimming left V 7 bases short and J 1 base short, with 13 bases between. The CDR3, as DNA: TGTGCCAGTACCCAAGTTGGCAGGAACACTGAAGCTTTCTTT. It yields the protein CASTQVGRNTEAFF.

The gene calls are TRBV24-1 and TRBJ1-1; the match to TRBD1 covers 8 bases. With V trimmed by 6 bases and J by 6 bases, 11 bases remained unmatched. There are 15 residues in the CDR3. Germline-derived CDR1 and CDR2 are KGHDR and SFDVKD. The CDR3 protein is CATSPGDRGISEAFF. CDR3 coding DNA: TGTGCCACCAGTCCAGGAGACAGGGGCATATCTGAAGCTTTCTTT.

This clone was counted a few times. The CDR3 DNA sequence: TGTGCCACCCTGAGGACAGGGGGAACCGGGGAGCTGTTTTTT. Translation: CATLRTGGTGELFF. The chain uses TRBV27 and TRBJ2-2; 10 bases align to TRBD1. The CDR3 is made up of 14 amino acids. V lost 10 bases, J lost 5 bases, and 7 bases stayed unmatched. CDR1 is MNHEY and CDR2 is SMNVEV in the germline V gene (reference sequence).

For the CDR3, the DNA is TGCGCCAGCAGCCAAGGGACAGATAATTCACCCCTCCACTTT. This gives the protein CASSQGTDNSPLHF. J is TRBJ1-6 and V is TRBV4-3, with a possible D match to TRBD1 (6 bases). The CDR3 runs 14 residues. V gave up 1 base and J gave up 5 bases, with 6 bases separating them. Germline-derived CDR1 and CDR2 are LGHNA and YSLEER.

The chain uses TRBV19 and TRBJ2-3, with D possibly TRBD1 on 6 matching bases. V shed 3 bases and J shed 10 bases, with 8 bases lying between them. The CDR3 covers 11 residues. From germline, CDR1 is LNHDA and CDR2 SQIVND (reference sequence). The CDR3 is CASSMTGAQYF. The CDR3 DNA reads as TGTGCCAGTAGTATGACAGGAGCGCAGTATTTT.